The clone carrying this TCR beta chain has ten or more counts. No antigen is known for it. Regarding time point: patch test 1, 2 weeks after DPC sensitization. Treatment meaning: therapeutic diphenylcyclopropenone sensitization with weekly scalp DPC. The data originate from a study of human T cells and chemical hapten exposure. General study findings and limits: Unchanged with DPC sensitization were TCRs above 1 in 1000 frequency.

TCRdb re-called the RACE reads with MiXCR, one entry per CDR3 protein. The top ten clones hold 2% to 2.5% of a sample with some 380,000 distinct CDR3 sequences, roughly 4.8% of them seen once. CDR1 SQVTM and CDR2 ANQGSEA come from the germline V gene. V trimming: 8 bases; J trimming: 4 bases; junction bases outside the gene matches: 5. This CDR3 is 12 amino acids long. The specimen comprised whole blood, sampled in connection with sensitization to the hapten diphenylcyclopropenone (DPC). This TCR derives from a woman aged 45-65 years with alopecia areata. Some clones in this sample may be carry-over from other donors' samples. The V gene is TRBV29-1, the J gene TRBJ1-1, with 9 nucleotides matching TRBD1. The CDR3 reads CSSWTGATEAFF. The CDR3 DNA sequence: TGCAGCTCATGGACAGGGGCCACTGAAGCTTTCTTT. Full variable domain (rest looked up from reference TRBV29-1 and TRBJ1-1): SAVISQKPSRDICQRGTSLTIQCQVDSQVTMMFWYRQQPGQSLTLIATANQGSEATYESGFVIDKFPISRPNLTFSTLTVSNMSPEDSSIYLCSSWTGATEAFFGQGTRLTVV.